These 32 T cell receptor beta chains came from one sample sequenced in a study of T cell responses to AZD1222 COVID-19 vaccine. The repertoire was sequenced with immunoSEQ multiplex PCR; TCRdb's copy has only in-frame clones and lacks some. There are about 110,000 clones in the sample; 82% occur only once, and more than 4.5% lies in the top ten. Sequences were derived from peripheral blood, sampled on day 0 of AZD1222 vaccination. These receptors came from an adult in good health.

The chain uses TRBV10-3 and TRBJ1-1, with a weak D call TRBD1 (6 bases). This CDR3 spans 14 amino acids. CDR1 is ENHRY, CDR2 SYGVKD, per germline. Trimming took 6 bases from V and 0 from J, leaving 11 bases between them. Here the CDR3 reads CAISDRTMNTEAFF. The CDR3 nucleotides read TGTGCCATCAGCGACAGGACCATGAACACTGAAGCTTTCTTT.

The rearrangement uses TRBV19 and TRBJ2-2; 8 bases fit TRBD1. In germline, CDR1 is LNHDA, CDR2 SQIVND (reference sequence). V lost 7 bases, J lost 5 bases, and 6 bases stayed unmatched. The CDR3 is 14 amino acids. The CDR3 spells CASTPGGITGELFF. In DNA, the CDR3 is TGTGCCAGTACCCCAGGGGGCATTACCGGGGAGCTGTTTTTT.

On this clone itself: The sample carries other DNA sequences with the same CDR3. The rearrangement uses TRBV20-1 and TRBJ1-2; no clear D gene. Germline lookup yields CDR1 DFQATT and CDR2 SNEGSKA (reference sequence). This CDR3 region has 11 residues. The V and J ends lost 1 base and 5 bases respectively, with 5 bases between them. The CDR3 sequence: CSARAGYGYTF. For the CDR3, the DNA is TGCAGTGCTAGAGCGGGGTATGGCTACACCTTC.

The chain uses TRBV4-2 and TRBJ1-1; 8 nucleotides agree with TRBD1. The CDR3 is 13 residues long. J was trimmed by 10 bases and V by 4 bases; bases with no gene match: 8. From germline, CDR1 is LGHNA and CDR2 YNFKEQ. CDR3 sequence (DNA): TGTGCCAGCAGCCTTCCCGGACAGGGAACAGCTTTCTTT. Translated, it gives CASSLPGQGTAFF.

This chain links TRBV4-3 with TRBJ1-2, with D unresolved. Per germline, CDR1 LGHNA and CDR2 YSLEER. This CDR3 comprises 15 residues. The ends were cut back, 4 bases at V and 7 bases at J, with 19 bases in the middle. CDR3 region: CASSPTPVRERGYTF. The CDR3 DNA reads as TGCGCCAGCAGCCCAACCCCGGTAAGGGAACGTGGCTACACCTTC.

The table lists this clone with a few counts. In DNA form, the CDR3 reads TGTGCCAGCAGCTTAGAAGGGGCCCGCTACAATGAGCAGTTCTTC. This gives the protein CASSLEGARYNEQFF. The J gene is TRBJ2-1, the V gene TRBV7-2, with D tentatively TRBD1 (5 bases). The germline V and J ends were trimmed by 1 base and 3 bases, with 10 bases remaining between them. The CDR3 is 15 amino acids. The germline CDR1 and CDR2 sequences are SGHTA and FQGNSA. The variable domain in full, with the rest retrieved from reference TRBV7-2 and TRBJ2-1, is GAGVSQSPSNKVTEKGKDVELRCDPISGHTALYWYRQSLGQGLEFLIYFQGNSAPDKSGLPSDRFSAERTGGSVSTLTIQRTQQEDSAVYLCASSLEGARYNEQFFGPGTRLTVL.

This clone was seen only once. This chain joins TRBV18 and TRBJ1-5; no clear D gene. The CDR3 extends over 17 amino acids. Germline CDR1 and CDR2: KGHSH and LQKENI. The V end was cut by 2 bases, the J end by 3 bases, with 17 bases between. CDR3 in amino acids: CASSPKAPGMNNQPQHF. The DNA of the CDR3 is TGTGCCAGCTCACCAAAGGCGCCAGGTATGAACAATCAGCCCCAGCATTTT.

This clone was recorded a few times. The chain links TRBV7-9 to TRBJ2-2, with 7 bases identical to TRBD1. This CDR3 contains 16 residues. Germline V CDR1 and CDR2: SEHNR, FQNEAQ (reference sequence). Trimming removed 0 bases from V and 8 bases from J; junction bases left unmatched: 9. The CDR3 loop reads CASSLASGTALGELFF. CDR3 DNA sequence: TGTGCCAGCAGCTTAGCGTCAGGGACAGCCCTTGGGGAGCTGTTTTTT.

The chain recombines TRBV9 with TRBJ1-2; 9 bases map to TRBD1. From germline, CDR1 is SGDLS and CDR2 YYNGEE. With V trimmed by 5 bases and J by 3 bases, 11 bases remained unmatched. There are 16 residues in the CDR3. The CDR3 loop reads CASSAKRQGGHYGYTF. CDR3 sequence (DNA): TGTGCCAGCAGTGCCAAGAGACAGGGGGGACACTATGGCTACACCTTC.

V usage is TRBV5-4 and J usage is TRBJ2-3, with 11 bases identical to TRBD2. The CDR3 consists of 17 residues. Germline V gives CDR1 SGHNT, CDR2 YYREEE (reference sequence). V trimming: 3 bases; J trimming: 5 bases; junction bases outside the gene matches: 11. CDR3 residues: CASSSNNPGLAVDTQYF. CDR3 bases: TGTGCCAGCAGCTCAAACAATCCGGGACTAGCGGTAGATACGCAGTATTTT.

The CDR3 bases are TGTGCCAGCAGCTTAGAGTATCATGTAGAAGCTTTCTTT. Its translation: CASSLEYHVEAFF. The rearrangement links TRBV7-2 to TRBJ1-1; D uncertain. This CDR3 comprises 13 residues. Germline V gene lookup returns CDR1 SGHTA and CDR2 FQGNSA. Trimming removed 1 base at V and 8 bases at J, with 11 bases between.

This clone was seen just once. This chain connects TRBV27 to TRBJ1-3; tentatively, D is TRBD1 (6 bases). V was pared by 5 bases and J by 0 bases, with 11 bases between. From germline, CDR1 is MNHEY and CDR2 SMNVEV (reference sequence). The CDR3 is 15 amino acids. The CDR3 protein is CASSPLRGSGNTIYF. CDR3 nucleotides: TGTGCCAGCAGTCCCCTCAGGGGCTCTGGAAACACCATATATTTT.

The chain carries TRBV20-1 and TRBJ2-3; 7 nucleotides agree with TRBD2. V lost 3 bases to trimming and J lost 2 bases; unmatched junction nucleotides: 8. CDR1 DFQATT and CDR2 SNEGSKA come from the germline V gene (reference sequence). This CDR3 comprises 15 residues. The DNA of the CDR3 is TGCAGTGCTAGTGGCGGGGGAGAACTCACAGATACGCAGTATTTT. Translated: CSASGGGELTDTQYF.

The J gene is TRBJ2-3, the V gene TRBV10-3; 9 bases align to TRBD2. Trimming cost V 4 bases and J 2 bases; bases outside gene matches: 7. CDR3 size: 16 residues. Germline assignment: CDR1 ENHRY and CDR2 SYGVKD. The DNA of the CDR3 is TGTGCCATCAGTGTCGGACTAGCGTGGTCCACAGATACGCAGTATTTT. Amino acid sequence: CAISVGLAWSTDTQYF.

This clone was observed a handful of times. The chain employs TRBV5-8 and TRBJ1-2; 9 bases line up with TRBD1. Germline lookup yields CDR1 SGHTS and CDR2 YDEGEE. V shed 4 bases and J 3 bases; nucleotides not matched to a gene: 4. The CDR3 runs to 14 residues. This CDR3 reads CASSRGTGHYGYTF. The CDR3 nucleotides are TGTGCCAGCAGCCGCGGGACAGGGCACTATGGCTACACCTTC.

The rearrangement joins TRBV15 to TRBJ1-1, with TRBD1 matching 10 bases. Trimming cost V 4 bases and J 6 bases; bases outside gene matches: 8. From germline, CDR1 is LNHNV and CDR2 YYDKDF (reference sequence). The CDR3 runs 15 residues. The CDR3 nucleotides read TGTGCCACCAGCATTCGACAGGGGGCGGTTTCTGAAGCTTTCTTT. Its protein product is CATSIRQGAVSEAFF.

The rearrangement joins TRBV6-5 to TRBJ2-7, with unresolved D. V dropped 7 bases and J dropped 0 bases, with 13 bases sitting between them. Germline loops: CDR1 MNHEY, CDR2 SVGAGI. This CDR3 has 14 residues. The CDR3 DNA is TGTGCCAGCACTAGGGCGGATCTCTCCTACGAGCAGTACTTC. Its protein is CASTRADLSYEQYF.

The chain joins TRBV6-5 to TRBJ1-1; no clear D. This CDR3 spans 14 amino acids. V lost 7 bases and J lost 1, with 13 bases in between. Germline V CDR1 and CDR2: MNHEY, SVGAGI. The CDR3 DNA is TGTGCCAGCAACCTCGGCCTAGGGAACACTGAAGCTTTCTTT. Its translation: CASNLGLGNTEAFF.

The rearrangement links TRBV9 to TRBJ2-7; D might be TRBD1 (6 bases). V was clipped by 4 bases and J by 5 bases, with 16 bases between them. The germline V gene has CDR1 SGDLS and CDR2 YYNGEE. The CDR3 is made up of 14 amino acids. CDR3 residues: CASSKSGTFDEQYF. The CDR3, as DNA: TGTGCCAGCAGCAAATCCGGGACATTTGACGAGCAGTACTTC.

This clone was seen once. This chain joins TRBV11-2 and TRBJ2-5, with D hard to call. With 0 bases removed from V and 7 bases from J, the gap between germline ends came to 9 bases. Germline loops: CDR1 SGHAT, CDR2 FQNNGV. The CDR3 loop spans 13 amino acids. DNA of the CDR3: TGTGCCAGCAGCTTAGAGGGCGGTGTGACCCAGTACTTC. This gives the protein CASSLEGGVTQYF.

The V gene is TRBV15, the J gene TRBJ1-4, with a tentative D call TRBD1 (6 bases). Germline values: CDR1 LNHNV, CDR2 YYDKDF (reference sequence). The CDR3 covers 14 residues. Trimming pared 0 bases from V and 4 bases from J, leaving 6 bases between. CDR3 amino acids: CATSRDRGNEKLFF. CDR3 coding DNA: TGTGCCACCAGCAGAGACAGGGGTAATGAAAAACTGTTTTTT. Looking up the rest from reference TRBV15 and TRBJ1-4 gives the full variable domain: DAMVIQNPRYQVTQFGKPVTLSCSQTLNHNVMYWYQQKSSQAPKLLFHYYDKDFNNEADTPDNFQSRRPNTSFCFLDIRSPGLGDTAMYLCATSRDRGNEKLFFGSGTQLSVL.

J is TRBJ2-7 and V is TRBV6-4; tentative D call: TRBD1 (6 bases). The CDR3 has 14 residues. V was shortened by 7 bases and J by 0 bases, with 13 bases between the two germline ends. In germline, CDR1 is MRHNA, CDR2 SNTAGT. This chain's CDR3 is CASTDRDISYEQYF. The CDR3 DNA is TGTGCCAGCACGGACCGGGACATCTCCTACGAGCAGTACTTC.

The rearrangement uses TRBV7-8 and TRBJ2-7; no clear D. CDR3 length: 14 amino acids. The ends were cut back, 5 bases at V and 7 bases at J, with 18 bases in the middle. Germline V gene data show CDR1 as SGHVS and CDR2 as FQNEAQ. The CDR3 spells CASSPRWATNEQYF. The CDR3 nucleotides are TGTGCCAGCAGCCCTAGGTGGGCAACTAATGAGCAGTACTTC.

This clone was detected only once. The rearrangement joins TRBV6-2 or TRBV6-3 to TRBJ2-6, with TRBD2 as a possible D gene (5 bases). With 2 bases removed from V and 1 base from J, the gap between germline ends came to 9 bases. The CDR3 is made up of 16 amino acids. CDR1 is MNHEY, CDR2 SVGEGT, per germline. CDR3: CASSYPWESGANVLTF. The CDR3 DNA sequence: TGTGCCAGCAGTTACCCTTGGGAGTCTGGGGCCAACGTCCTGACTTTC.

This clone was detected a few times. The rearrangement links TRBV6-2 or TRBV6-3 to TRBJ1-2; the D gene is possibly TRBD1 (6 bases). The V end was cut by 7 bases, the J end by 7 bases, with 19 bases between. From germline, CDR1 is MNHEY and CDR2 SVGEGT. The CDR3 consists of 14 residues. CDR3 region: CASTPRGGLLGYTF. The CDR3 DNA is TGTGCCAGCACCCCTCGAGGGGGGCTCCTTGGCTACACCTTC.

The chain links TRBV7-2 to TRBJ2-3, with 9 positions matching TRBD2. The trim removed 4 bases at V and 5 bases at J, leaving 7 bases unmatched. Germline CDR1 is SGHTA and CDR2 is FQGNSA. The CDR3 totals 15 residues. CDR3 sequence (DNA): TGTGCCAGCAGCTCAGCGGGGGGCCGGGGAGATACGCAGTATTTT. Its protein product is CASSSAGGRGDTQYF.

The chain joins TRBV10-3 to TRBJ1-5; no firm D call. The CDR3 contains 14 residues. In germline, CDR1 is ENHRY, CDR2 SYGVKD. V was cut by 2 bases and J by 2 bases, with 7 bases left in between. The CDR3: CAISEEVGNQPQHF. The CDR3 region has the DNA TGTGCCATCAGTGAGGAAGTCGGCAATCAGCCCCAGCATTTT.

Concerning this clone itself: This could be a read error, since a much larger clone is one nucleotide away. Other DNA sequences in this sample translate to the same CDR3. The chain combines TRBV19 with TRBJ2-2; 8 bases align to TRBD1. This CDR3 has 14 amino acids. Germline-derived CDR1 and CDR2 are LNHDA and SQIVND (reference sequence). The CDR3 DNA reads TGTGCCAGTAGACTACAGGGGGACACCGGAGAGCTGTTTTTT. Translating gives CASRLQGDTGELFF.

This clone was counted ten times or more. V and J are TRBV6-2 or TRBV6-3 and TRBJ2-7; 8 bases agree with TRBD2. CDR3 length: 14 residues. V was pared by 0 bases and J by 2 bases, with 0 bases of the junction left unmatched. Germline CDR1 MNHEY, CDR2 SVGEGT. The DNA of the CDR3 is TGTGCCAGCAGTTACTCGACTAGCGCCTACGAGCAGTACTTC. It is translated as CASSYSTSAYEQYF.

J is TRBJ2-6 and V is TRBV12-5; no reliable D call. This CDR3 contains 16 residues. V lost 4 bases and J lost 0, with 10 bases in between. Per germline, CDR1 LGHNT and CDR2 FRNRAP. CDR3 residues: CASGSFQGSGANVLTF. In nucleotides, the CDR3 is TGTGCTAGTGGTTCGTTCCAAGGCTCTGGGGCCAACGTCCTGACTTTC.

This clone was seen more than once but under ten times. The rearrangement links TRBV6-5 to TRBJ2-3; D is undetermined. The germline CDR1 and CDR2 sequences are MNHEY and SVGAGI. Trimming pared 2 bases from V and 3 bases from J, leaving 6 bases between. This CDR3 has 13 residues. The CDR3 DNA sequence: TGTGCCAGCAGTTACCCAGGTACAGATACGCAGTATTTT. It codes for CASSYPGTDTQYF.

The V call is TRBV2, the J call TRBJ1-5; D perhaps matches TRBD1 (6 bases). This CDR3 is 14 amino acids long. CDR1 is SNHLY and CDR2 is FYNNEI in the germline V gene. V was cut by 7 bases and J by 10 bases, with 20 bases left in between. For the CDR3, the DNA is TGTGCCAGCAAGACGGGGGGGCCGGGCGCTCCCCAGCATTTT. Translating it yields CASKTGGPGAPQHF.